Below, one T cell receptor (beta chain) is given with its context. This clone was detected only a few times. It has no known antigen specificity. No base quality information exists; no much larger clone differs at one position. None of the patients had been given any treatment before thyroid surgery. Patient clinical samples collected from the early 2010s to the late 2010s were retrospectively analysed using T-cell receptor beta sequencing. This sample was included in a study of metastatic and nonmetastatic thyroid tumors (dated by TCRdb to the early 2020s). For the wider study: For patients with malignant and with benign thyroid disease, the researchers compared repertoires between peripheral blood samples and tumor or nodule tissue samples. General conclusions and limits of the study: In both blood and tumor samples, TCR beta diversity was reported to be significantly higher in malignant tumors than in benign nodules.

Library creation used PCR. The instrument was an Illumina HiSeq 4000. High-throughput sequencing was used to profile the CDR3 region of the TCR beta-chain in every patient. In the source study's methods: Drawing on CDR3 differences between clinicopathological groups, the researchers built a classifier meant to tell apart patients with distant-metastatic papillary thyroid cancer. To measure repertoire diversity the researchers used the Shannon index, while the Morisita-Horn index served to gauge how similar the tumor and blood repertoires were. The public reads were quality trimmed at Q25 with fastp and then assembled into clones with MiXCR by TCRdb, keeping productive beta chains. The authors' filters were not applied to this entry. The sample data list around 37,000 clones, and 25% to 30% of these were observed just once. 8% to 10% of the sample is held by the ten biggest clonotypes. CDR1 and CDR2 are drawn from the germline V gene: MNHNS, SASEGT. Including cysteine and phenylalanine, the CDR3 has 16 amino acids. CDR3 DNA only is kept here, 48 bases in frame from base 1. V is trimmed back by 6 bases and J by 16 bases, and the junction contains 19 bases that no gene match accounts for.

The origin of this receptor is a female donor with papillary thyroid cancer or a benign thyroid nodule (not recorded which). Some clones in this sample may be carry-over from other donors' samples. The sequencing input was blood. The receptor chain draws on TRBV6-1 and TRBJ2-1; 12 bases in the middle match TRBD1. The nucleotide sequence is given as TGTGCCAGCAGAAGCGGCGGGACAGGGGGCTACAATGAGTATTTCTTC. The resulting protein is CASRSGGTGGYNEYFF.